This T cell receptor (beta chain) originates from a study of blood T cell repertoires in COVID-19. Study context: T cells, B-cell-depleted T cells, or PBMCs provided the cDNA or gDNA that served as material.

Assay: immunoSEQ multiplex PCR; the TCRdb copy retains only in-frame clones and omits some. The table lists about 190,000 clones, about 87% of them singletons, with roughly 3.7% in the top ten. CDR1 and CDR2 (germline): KGHSH, LQKENI. V shed 3 bases and J shed 2 bases, with 10 bases lying between them. This CDR3 comprises 14 residues. The chain recombines TRBV18 with TRBJ1-2; D perhaps matches TRBD1 (6 bases). This receptor was identified in a woman aged 30 to 39 with acute or convalescent COVID-19. Material for sequencing was peripheral blood. The CDR3 here is CASSPLGQNYGYTF. The CDR3 nucleotides are TGTGCCAGCTCACCGCTTGGACAGAACTATGGCTACACCTTC.